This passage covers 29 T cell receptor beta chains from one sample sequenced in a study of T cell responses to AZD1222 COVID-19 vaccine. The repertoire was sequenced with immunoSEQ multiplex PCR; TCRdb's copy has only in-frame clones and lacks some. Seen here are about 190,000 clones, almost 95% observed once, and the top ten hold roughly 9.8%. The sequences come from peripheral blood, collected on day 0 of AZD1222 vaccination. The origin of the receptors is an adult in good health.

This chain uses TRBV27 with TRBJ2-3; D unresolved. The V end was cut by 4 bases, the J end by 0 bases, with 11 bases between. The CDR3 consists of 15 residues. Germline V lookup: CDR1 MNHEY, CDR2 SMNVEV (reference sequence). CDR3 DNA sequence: TGTGCCAGCAGTTATCTACGGCCTAGCACAGATACGCAGTATTTT. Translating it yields CASSYLRPSTDTQYF.

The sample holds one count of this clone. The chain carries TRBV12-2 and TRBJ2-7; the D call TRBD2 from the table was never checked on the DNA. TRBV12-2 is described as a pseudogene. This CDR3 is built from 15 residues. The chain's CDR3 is CASRFRSGRGYEQYF. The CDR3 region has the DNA TGTGCAAGTCGCTTCCGAAGCGGGAGAGGCTACGAGCAGTACTTC.

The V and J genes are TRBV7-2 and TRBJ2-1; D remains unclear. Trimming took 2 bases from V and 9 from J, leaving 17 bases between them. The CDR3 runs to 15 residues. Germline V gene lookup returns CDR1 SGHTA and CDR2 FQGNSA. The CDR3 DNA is TGTGCCAGCAGCTTATCGAGCATCCCCATGAGTGAGCAGTTCTTC. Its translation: CASSLSSIPMSEQFF.

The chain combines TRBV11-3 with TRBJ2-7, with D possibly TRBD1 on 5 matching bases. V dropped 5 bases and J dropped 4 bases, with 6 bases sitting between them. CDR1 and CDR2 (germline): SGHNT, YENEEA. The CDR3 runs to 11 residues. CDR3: CASSHRYEQYF. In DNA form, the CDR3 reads TGTGCCAGCAGCCACAGGTACGAGCAGTACTTC.

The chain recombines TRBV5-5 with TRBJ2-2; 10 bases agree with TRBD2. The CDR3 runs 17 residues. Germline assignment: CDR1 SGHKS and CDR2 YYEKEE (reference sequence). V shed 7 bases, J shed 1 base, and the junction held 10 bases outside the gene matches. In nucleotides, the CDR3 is TGTGCCAGCTGGGGGCTAGCGGGAGCAGGGAACACCGGGGAGCTGTTTTTT. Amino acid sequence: CASWGLAGAGNTGELFF.

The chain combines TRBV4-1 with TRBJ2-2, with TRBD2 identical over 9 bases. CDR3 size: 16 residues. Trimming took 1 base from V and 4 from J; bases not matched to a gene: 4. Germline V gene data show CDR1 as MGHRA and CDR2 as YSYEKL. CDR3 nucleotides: TGCGCCAGCAGCCAAGTCGCGGGAGGGCGCACCGGGGAGCTGTTTTTT. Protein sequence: CASSQVAGGRTGELFF.

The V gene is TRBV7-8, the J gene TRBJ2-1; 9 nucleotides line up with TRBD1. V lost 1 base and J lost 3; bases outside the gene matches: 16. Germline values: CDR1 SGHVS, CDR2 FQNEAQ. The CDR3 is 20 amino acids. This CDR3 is CASSLGQGVVSGRFYNEQFF. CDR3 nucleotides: TGTGCCAGCAGCTTAGGACAGGGGGTAGTTAGTGGGAGATTCTACAATGAGCAGTTCTTC. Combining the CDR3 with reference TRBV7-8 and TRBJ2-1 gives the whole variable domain GAGVSQSPRYKVAKRGQDVALRCDPISGHVSLFWYQQALGQGPEFLTYFQNEAQLDKSGLPSDRFFAERPEGSVSTLKIQRTQQEDSAVYLCASSLGQGVVSGRFYNEQFFGPGTRLTVL.

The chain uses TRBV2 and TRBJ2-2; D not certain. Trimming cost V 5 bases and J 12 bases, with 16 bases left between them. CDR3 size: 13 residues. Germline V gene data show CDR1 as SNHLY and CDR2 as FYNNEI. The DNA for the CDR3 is TGTGCCAGCAGTCGGGTGGGCCGACGGCAGCTGTTTTTT. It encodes CASSRVGRRQLFF.

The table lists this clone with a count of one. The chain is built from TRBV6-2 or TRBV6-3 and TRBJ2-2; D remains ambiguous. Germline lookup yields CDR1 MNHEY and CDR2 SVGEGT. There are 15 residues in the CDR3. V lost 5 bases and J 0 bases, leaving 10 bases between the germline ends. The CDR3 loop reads CASSPLPSNTGELFF. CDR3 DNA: TGTGCCAGCAGTCCGCTTCCATCGAACACCGGGGAGCTGTTTTTT.

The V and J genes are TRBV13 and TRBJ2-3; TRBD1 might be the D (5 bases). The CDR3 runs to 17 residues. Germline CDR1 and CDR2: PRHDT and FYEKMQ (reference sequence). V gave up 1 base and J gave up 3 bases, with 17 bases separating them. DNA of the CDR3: TGTGCCAGCAGCTTAGAACGCAGGGTTGGTCGTACAGATACGCAGTATTTT. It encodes CASSLERRVGRTDTQYF.

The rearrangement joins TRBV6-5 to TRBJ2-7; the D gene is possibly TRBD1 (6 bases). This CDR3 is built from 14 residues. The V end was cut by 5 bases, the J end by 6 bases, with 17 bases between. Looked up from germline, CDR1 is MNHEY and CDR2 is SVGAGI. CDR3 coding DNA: TGTGCCAGCAGTCCACGGTACAGGGTCGGCGAGCAGTACTTC. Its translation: CASSPRYRVGEQYF.

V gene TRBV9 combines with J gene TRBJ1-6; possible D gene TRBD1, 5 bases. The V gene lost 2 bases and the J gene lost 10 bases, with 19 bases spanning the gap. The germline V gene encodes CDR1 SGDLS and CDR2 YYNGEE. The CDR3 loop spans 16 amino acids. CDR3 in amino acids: CASSVDGVGANSPLHF. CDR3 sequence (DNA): TGTGCCAGCAGCGTCGACGGCGTTGGGGCAAACTCACCCCTCCACTTT. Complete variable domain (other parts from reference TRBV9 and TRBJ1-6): DSGVTQTPKHLITATGQRVTLRCSPRSGDLSVYWYQQSLDQGLQFLIQYYNGEERAKGNILERFSAQQFPDLHSELNLSSLELGDSALYFCASSVDGVGANSPLHFGNGTRLTVT.

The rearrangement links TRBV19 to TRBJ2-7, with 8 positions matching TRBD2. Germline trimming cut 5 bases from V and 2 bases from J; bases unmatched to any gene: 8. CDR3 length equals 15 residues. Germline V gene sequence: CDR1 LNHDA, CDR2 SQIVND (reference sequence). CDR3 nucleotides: TGTGCCAGTAGTGTCGGACTAGCCTATCCCTACGAGCAGTACTTC. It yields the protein CASSVGLAYPYEQYF.

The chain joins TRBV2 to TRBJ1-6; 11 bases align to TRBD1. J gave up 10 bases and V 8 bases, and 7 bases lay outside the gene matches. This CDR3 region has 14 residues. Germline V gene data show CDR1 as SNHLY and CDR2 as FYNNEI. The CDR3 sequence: CASLRDRGTSPLHF. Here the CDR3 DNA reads TGTGCCAGCCTTAGGGACAGGGGGACGTCACCCCTCCACTTT.

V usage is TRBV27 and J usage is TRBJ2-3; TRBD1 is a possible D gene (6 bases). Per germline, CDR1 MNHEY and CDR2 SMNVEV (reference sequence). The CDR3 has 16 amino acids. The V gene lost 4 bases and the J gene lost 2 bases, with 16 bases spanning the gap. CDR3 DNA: TGTGCCAGCAGTTCGAAACGACAGGAAGCCACAGATACGCAGTATTTT. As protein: CASSSKRQEATDTQYF.

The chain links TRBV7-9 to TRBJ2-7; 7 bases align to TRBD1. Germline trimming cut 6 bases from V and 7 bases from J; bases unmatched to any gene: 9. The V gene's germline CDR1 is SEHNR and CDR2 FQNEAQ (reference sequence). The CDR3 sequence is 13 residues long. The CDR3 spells CASSPGQLMEQYF. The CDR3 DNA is TGTGCCAGCAGTCCGGGACAGCTAATGGAGCAGTACTTC.

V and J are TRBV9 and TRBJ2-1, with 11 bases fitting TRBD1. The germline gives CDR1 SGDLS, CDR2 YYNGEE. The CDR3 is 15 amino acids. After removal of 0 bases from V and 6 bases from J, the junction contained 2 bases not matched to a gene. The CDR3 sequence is CASSVGTGGLNEQFF. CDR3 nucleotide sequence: TGTGCCAGCAGCGTAGGGACAGGGGGCCTCAATGAGCAGTTCTTC. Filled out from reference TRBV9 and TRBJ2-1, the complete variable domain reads DSGVTQTPKHLITATGQRVTLRCSPRSGDLSVYWYQQSLDQGLQFLIQYYNGEERAKGNILERFSAQQFPDLHSELNLSSLELGDSALYFCASSVGTGGLNEQFFGPGTRLTVL.

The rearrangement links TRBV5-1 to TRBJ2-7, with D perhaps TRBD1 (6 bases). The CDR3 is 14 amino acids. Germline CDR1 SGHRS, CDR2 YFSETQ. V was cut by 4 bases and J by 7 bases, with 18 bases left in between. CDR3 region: CASSVGQPMGEQYF. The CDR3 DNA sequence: TGCGCCAGCAGCGTAGGACAGCCCATGGGGGAGCAGTACTTC.

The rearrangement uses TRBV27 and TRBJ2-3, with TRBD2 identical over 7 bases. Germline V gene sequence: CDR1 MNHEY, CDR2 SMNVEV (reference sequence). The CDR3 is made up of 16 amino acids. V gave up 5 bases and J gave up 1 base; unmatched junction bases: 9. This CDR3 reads CASSPPRSGRTDTQYF. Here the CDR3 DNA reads TGTGCCAGCAGTCCCCCCCGTAGCGGGCGCACAGATACGCAGTATTTT.

CDR3 sequence reads: CASSPRGRQPQHF. DNA for the CDR3: TGTGCCAGCAGCCCGAGGGGGCGTCAGCCCCAGCATTTT. This rearrangement joins TRBV6-5 to TRBJ1-5, with 7 bases lining up with TRBD1. CDR1 MNHEY and CDR2 SVGAGI come from the germline V gene. CDR3 size: 13 residues. With 6 bases clipped from V and 6 bases from J, the junction kept 5 bases outside the gene matches.

The CDR3 bases are TGTGCCAGCAGCTTAGGACCTACAGGGGGCTGGCAGCCCCAGCATTTT. Amino acid sequence: CASSLGPTGGWQPQHF. V usage is TRBV7-2 and J usage is TRBJ1-5; 9 nucleotides line up with TRBD1. The CDR3 length is 16 residues. V lost 1 base to trimming and J lost 7 bases; unmatched junction nucleotides: 8. Looked up from germline, CDR1 is SGHTA and CDR2 is FQGNSA.

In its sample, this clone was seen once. CDR3 residues: CASSDTGTPLYEQYF. The CDR3 DNA sequence: TGTGCCAGCAGCGATACCGGGACTCCCCTCTACGAGCAGTACTTC. This sequence joins TRBV25-1 and TRBJ2-7; D is perhaps TRBD2 (6 bases). Per germline, CDR1 MGHDK and CDR2 SYGVNS. The CDR3 spans 15 residues. V gave up 6 bases and J gave up 3 bases, with 18 bases separating them.

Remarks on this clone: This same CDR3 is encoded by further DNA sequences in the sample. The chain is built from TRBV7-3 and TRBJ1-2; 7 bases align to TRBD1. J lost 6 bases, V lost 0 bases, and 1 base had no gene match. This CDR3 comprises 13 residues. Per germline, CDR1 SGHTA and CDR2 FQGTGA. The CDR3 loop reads CASSLTDRDGYTF. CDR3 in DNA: TGTGCCAGCAGCTTAACCGACAGGGATGGCTACACCTTC.

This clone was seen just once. The CDR3 loop is CASLLPWAQGTEAFF. In nucleotides, the CDR3 is TGTGCCAGCTTACTACCTTGGGCGCAGGGCACTGAAGCTTTCTTT. V usage is TRBV2 and J usage is TRBJ1-1, with D perhaps matching TRBD1 (5 bases). Germline V gene lookup returns CDR1 SNHLY and CDR2 FYNNEI. Deletions cut 8 bases from V and 4 bases from J, with 20 bases between. This CDR3 region has 15 residues.

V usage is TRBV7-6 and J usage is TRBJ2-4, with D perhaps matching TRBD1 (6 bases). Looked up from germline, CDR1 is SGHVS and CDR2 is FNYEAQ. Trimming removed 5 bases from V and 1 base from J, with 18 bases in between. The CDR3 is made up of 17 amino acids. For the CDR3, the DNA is TGTGCCAGCAGCCCCACGGTAGGGGGAGCGGCCAAAAACATTCAGTACTTC. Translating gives CASSPTVGGAAKNIQYF.

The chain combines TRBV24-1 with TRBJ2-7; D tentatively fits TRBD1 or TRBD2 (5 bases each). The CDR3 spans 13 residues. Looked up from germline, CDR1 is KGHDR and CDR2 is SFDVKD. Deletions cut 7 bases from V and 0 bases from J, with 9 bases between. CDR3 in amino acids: CATSEGSSYEQYF. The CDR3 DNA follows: TGTGCCACCAGCGAGGGGAGCTCCTACGAGCAGTACTTC.

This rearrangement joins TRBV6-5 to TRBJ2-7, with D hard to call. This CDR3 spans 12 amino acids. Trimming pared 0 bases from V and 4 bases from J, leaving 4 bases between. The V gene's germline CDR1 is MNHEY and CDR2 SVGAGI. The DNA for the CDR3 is TGTGCCAGCAGTTACTCGAATTACGAGCAGTACTTC. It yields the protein CASSYSNYEQYF.

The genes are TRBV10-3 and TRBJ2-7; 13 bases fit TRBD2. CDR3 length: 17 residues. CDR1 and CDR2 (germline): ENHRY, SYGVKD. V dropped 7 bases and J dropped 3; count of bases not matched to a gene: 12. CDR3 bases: TGTGCCATCACAACCGGGACTAGCGGGAACTATGACTACGAGCAGTACTTC. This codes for CAITTGTSGNYDYEQYF.

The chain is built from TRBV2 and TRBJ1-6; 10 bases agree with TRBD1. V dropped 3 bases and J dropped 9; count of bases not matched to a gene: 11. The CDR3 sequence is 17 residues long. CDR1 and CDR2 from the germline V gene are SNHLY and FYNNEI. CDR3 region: CASSDRLTGGFGSPLHF. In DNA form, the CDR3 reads TGTGCCAGCAGTGATCGGCTGACAGGGGGCTTCGGTTCACCCCTCCACTTT.